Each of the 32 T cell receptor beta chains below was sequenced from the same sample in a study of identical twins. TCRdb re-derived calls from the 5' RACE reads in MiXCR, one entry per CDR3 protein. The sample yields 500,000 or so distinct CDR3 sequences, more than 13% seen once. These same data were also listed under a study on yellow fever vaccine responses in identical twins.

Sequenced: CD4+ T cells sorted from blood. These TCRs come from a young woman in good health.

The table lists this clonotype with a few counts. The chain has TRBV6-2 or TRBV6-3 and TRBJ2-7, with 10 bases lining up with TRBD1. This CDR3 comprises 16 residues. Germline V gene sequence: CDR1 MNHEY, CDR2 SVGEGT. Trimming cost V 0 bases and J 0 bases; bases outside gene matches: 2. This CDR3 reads CASSYSRTGGSYEQYF. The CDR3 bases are TGTGCCAGCAGTTACTCTCGGACAGGGGGCTCCTACGAGCAGTACTTC.

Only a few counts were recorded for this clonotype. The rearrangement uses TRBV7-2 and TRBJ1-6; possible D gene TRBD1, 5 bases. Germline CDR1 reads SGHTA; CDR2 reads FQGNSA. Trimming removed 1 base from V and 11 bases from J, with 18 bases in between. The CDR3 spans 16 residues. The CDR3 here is CASSLGAVQGRTPLHF. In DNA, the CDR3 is TGTGCCAGCAGCTTAGGTGCCGTTCAGGGAAGGACACCCCTCCACTTT.

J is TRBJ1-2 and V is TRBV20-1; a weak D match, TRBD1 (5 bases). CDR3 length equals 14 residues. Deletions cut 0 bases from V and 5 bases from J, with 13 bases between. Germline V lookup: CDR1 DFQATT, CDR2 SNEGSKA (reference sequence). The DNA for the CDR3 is TGCAGTGCTAGAGATCCCCAGGGAGAATATGGCTACACCTTC. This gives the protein CSARDPQGEYGYTF.

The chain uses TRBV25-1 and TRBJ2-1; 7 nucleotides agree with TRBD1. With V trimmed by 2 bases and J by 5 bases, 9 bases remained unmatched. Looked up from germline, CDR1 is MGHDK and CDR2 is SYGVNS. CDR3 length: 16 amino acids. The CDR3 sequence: CASSEERGLRHNEQFF. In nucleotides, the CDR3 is TGTGCCAGCAGTGAAGAGAGGGGGCTTAGGCACAATGAGCAGTTCTTC.

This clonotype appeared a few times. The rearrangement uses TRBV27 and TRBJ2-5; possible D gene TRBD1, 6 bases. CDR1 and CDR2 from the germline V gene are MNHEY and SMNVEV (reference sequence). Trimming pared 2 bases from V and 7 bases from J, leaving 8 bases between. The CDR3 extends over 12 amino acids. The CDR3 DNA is TGTGCCAGCAGTTTAGGCAGGGGGACCCAGTACTTC. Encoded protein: CASSLGRGTQYF.

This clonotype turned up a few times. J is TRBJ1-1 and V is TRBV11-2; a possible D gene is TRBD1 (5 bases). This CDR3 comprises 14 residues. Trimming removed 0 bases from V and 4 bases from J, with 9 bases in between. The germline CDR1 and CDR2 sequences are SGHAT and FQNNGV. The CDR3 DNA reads TGTGCCAGCAGCTTAGAATCAGGGTTCACTGAAGCTTTCTTT. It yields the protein CASSLESGFTEAFF.

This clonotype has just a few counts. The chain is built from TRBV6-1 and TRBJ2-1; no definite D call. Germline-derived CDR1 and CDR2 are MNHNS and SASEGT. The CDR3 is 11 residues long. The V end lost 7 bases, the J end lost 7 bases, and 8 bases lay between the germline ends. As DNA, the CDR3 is TGTGCCAGCACCCGGCATAATGAGCAGTTCTTC. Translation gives CASTRHNEQFF.

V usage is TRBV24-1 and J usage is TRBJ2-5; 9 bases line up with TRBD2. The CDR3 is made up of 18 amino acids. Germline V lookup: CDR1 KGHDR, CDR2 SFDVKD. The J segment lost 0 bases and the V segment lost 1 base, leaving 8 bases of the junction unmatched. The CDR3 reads CATSDFGSGGPHQETQYF. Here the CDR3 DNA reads TGTGCCACCAGTGATTTCGGGAGCGGGGGGCCACACCAAGAGACCCAGTACTTC.

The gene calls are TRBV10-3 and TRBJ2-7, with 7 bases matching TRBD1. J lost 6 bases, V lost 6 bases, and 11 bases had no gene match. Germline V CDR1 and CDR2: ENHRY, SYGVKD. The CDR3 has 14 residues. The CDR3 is CAISTDRDEGEQYF. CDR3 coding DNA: TGTGCCATCAGCACCGACAGGGATGAAGGCGAGCAGTACTTC.

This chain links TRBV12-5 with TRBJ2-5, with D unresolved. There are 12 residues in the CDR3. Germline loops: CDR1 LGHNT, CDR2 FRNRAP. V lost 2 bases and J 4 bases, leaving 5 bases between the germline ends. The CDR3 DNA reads TGTGCTAGTGGTTTGACGGGAGAGACCCAGTACTTC. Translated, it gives CASGLTGETQYF.

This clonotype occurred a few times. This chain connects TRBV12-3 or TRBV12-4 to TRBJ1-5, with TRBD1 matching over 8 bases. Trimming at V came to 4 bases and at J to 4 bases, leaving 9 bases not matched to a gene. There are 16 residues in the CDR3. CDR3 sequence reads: CASSSGQGPPNQPQHF. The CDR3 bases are TGTGCCAGCAGTTCCGGACAGGGACCGCCAAATCAGCCCCAGCATTTT.

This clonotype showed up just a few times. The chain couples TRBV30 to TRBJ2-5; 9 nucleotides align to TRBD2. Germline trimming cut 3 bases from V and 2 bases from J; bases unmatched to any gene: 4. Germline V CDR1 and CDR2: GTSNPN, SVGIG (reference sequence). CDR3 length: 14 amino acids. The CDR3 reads CAWSPLAGQETQYF. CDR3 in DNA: TGTGCCTGGAGCCCCCTAGCGGGACAAGAGACCCAGTACTTC.

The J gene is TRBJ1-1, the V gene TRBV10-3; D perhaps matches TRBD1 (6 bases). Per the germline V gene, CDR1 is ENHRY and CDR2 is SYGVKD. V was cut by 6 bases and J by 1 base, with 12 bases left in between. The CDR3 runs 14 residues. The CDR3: CAIRQGLGNTEAFF. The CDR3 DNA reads TGTGCCATCAGACAGGGTTTGGGGAACACTGAAGCTTTCTTT.

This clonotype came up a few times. The CDR3 here is CSVEDRRGRNTQYF. As DNA, the CDR3 is TGCAGCGTTGAAGATCGGAGGGGGCGGAATACGCAGTATTTT. The V call is TRBV29-1, the J call TRBJ2-3; TRBD1 is a possible D gene (7 bases). This CDR3 region has 14 residues. Trimming removed 0 bases from V and 7 bases from J, with 14 bases in between. The germline CDR1 and CDR2 sequences are SQVTM and ANQGSEA.

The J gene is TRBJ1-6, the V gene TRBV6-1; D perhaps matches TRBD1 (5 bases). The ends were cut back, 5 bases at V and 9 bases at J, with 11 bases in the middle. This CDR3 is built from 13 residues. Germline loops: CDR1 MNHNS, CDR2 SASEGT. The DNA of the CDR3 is TGTGCCAGCAGTCCGGACATCGGTTCACCCCTCCACTTT. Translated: CASSPDIGSPLHF.

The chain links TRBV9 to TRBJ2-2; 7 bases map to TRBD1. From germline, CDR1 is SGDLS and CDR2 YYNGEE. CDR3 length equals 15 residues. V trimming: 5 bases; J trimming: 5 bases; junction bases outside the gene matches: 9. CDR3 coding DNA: TGTGCCAGCAGGGCCGGGACAGTAACTACCGGGGAGCTGTTTTTT. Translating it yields CASRAGTVTTGELFF.

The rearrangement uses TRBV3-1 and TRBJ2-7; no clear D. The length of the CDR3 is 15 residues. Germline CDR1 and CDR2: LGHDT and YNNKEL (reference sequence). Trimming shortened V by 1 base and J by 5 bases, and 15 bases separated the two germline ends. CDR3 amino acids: CASSQVWVGKNEQYF. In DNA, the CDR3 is TGTGCCAGCAGCCAAGTCTGGGTAGGTAAGAACGAGCAGTACTTC.

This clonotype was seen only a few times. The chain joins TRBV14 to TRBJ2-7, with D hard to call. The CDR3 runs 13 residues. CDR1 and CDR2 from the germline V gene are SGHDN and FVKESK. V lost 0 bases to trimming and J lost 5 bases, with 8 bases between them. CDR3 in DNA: TGTGCCAGCAGCCAAGATCTTGGTCACGAGCAGTACTTC. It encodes CASSQDLGHEQYF.

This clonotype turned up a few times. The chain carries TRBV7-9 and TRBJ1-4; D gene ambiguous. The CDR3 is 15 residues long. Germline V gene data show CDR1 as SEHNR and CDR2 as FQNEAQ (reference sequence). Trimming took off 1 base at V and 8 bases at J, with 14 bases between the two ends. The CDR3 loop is CASSLVQPGSEKLFF. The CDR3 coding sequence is TGTGCCAGCAGCTTAGTGCAGCCCGGGAGCGAAAAACTGTTTTTT.

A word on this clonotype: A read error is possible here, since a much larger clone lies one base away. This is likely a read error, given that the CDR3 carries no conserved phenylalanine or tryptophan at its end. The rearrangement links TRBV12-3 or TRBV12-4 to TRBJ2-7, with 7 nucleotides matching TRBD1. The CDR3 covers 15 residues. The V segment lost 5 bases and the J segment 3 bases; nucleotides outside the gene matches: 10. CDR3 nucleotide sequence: TGTGCCAGCAGTGCCTCCGGGACAGCCTTCTACGAGCAGTACTCC. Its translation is CASSASGTAFYEQYS.

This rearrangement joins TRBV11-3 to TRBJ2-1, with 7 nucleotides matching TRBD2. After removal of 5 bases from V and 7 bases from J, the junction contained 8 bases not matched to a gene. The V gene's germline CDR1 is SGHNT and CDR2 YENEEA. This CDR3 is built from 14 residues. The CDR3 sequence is CASSTREGWNEQFF. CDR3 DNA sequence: TGTGCCAGCAGCACCAGGGAGGGGTGGAATGAGCAGTTCTTC.

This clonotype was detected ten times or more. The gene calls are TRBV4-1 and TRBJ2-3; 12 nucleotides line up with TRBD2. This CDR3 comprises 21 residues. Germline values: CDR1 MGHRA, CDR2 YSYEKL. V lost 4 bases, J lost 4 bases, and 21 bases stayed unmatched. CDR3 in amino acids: CASSLTIQTSSGRGAADTQYF. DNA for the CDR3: TGCGCCAGCAGCCTGACGATTCAGACGTCTAGCGGGAGGGGAGCGGCAGATACGCAGTATTTT.

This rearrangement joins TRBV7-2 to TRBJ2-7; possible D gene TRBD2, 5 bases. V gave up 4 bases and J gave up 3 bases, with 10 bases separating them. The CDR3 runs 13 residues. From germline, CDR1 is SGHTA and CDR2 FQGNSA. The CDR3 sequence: CASSSTGNYEQYF. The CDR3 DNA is TGTGCCAGCAGCTCTACGGGGAACTACGAGCAGTACTTC.

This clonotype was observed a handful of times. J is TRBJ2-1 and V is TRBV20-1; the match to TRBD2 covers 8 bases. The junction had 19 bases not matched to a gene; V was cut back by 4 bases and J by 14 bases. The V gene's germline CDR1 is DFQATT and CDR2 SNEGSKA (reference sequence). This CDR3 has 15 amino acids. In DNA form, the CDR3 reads TGCAGTGCTACTCCGTCACCTACTAGCGGAGAAAAGAAGTTCTTC. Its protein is CSATPSPTSGEKKFF.

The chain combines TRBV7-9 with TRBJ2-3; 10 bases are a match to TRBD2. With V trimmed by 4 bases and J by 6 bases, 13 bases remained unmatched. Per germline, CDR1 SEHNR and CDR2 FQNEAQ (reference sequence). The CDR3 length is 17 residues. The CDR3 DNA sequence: TGTGCCAGCAGCTGGACGGTTAGGACTAGCGGCGTGGATACGCAGTATTTT. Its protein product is CASSWTVRTSGVDTQYF.

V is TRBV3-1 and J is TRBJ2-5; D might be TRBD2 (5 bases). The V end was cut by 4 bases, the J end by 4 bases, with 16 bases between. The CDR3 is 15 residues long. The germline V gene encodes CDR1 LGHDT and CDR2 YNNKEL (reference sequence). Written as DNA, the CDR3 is TGTGCCAGCAGCCTCCCGCCCGGACGGGGAGAGACCCAGTACTTC. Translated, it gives CASSLPPGRGETQYF.

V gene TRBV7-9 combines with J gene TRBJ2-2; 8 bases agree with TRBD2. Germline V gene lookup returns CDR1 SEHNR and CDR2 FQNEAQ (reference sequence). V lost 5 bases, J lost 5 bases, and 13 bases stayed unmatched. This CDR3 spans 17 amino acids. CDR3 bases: TGTGCCAGCAGCCCCCGGGGAGCGGGAGTGTATACCGGGGAGCTGTTTTTT. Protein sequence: CASSPRGAGVYTGELFF.

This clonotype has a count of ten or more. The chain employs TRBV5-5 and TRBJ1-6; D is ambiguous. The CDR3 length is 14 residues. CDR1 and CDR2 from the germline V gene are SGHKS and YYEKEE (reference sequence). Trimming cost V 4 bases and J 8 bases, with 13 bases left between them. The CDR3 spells CASSPMPVDSPLHF. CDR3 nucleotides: TGTGCCAGCAGCCCCATGCCGGTTGATTCACCCCTCCACTTT.

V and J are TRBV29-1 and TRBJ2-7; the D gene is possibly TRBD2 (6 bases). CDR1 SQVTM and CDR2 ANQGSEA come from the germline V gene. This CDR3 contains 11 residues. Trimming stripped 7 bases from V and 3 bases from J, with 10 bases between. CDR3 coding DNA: TGCAGCGCTTTGGGACTCTACGAGCAGTACTTC. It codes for CSALGLYEQYF.

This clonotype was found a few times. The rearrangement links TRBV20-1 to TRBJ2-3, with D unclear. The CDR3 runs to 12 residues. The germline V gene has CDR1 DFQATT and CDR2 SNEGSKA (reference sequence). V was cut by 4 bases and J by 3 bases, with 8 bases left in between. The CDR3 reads CSATQGTDTQYF. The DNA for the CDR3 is TGCAGTGCTACTCAAGGAACAGATACGCAGTATTTT.

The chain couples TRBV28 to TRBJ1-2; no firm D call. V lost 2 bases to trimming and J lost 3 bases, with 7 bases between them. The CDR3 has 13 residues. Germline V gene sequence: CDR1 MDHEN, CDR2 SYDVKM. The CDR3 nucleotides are TGTGCCAGCAGTTTAACCGTGTACTATGGCTACACCTTC. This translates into CASSLTVYYGYTF.

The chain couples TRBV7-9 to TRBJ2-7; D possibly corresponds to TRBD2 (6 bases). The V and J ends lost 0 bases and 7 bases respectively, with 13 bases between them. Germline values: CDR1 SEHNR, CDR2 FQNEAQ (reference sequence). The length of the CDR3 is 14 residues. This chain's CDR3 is CASSLAGGSGEQYF. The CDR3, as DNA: TGTGCCAGCAGCTTAGCCGGGGGATCAGGGGAGCAGTACTTC.